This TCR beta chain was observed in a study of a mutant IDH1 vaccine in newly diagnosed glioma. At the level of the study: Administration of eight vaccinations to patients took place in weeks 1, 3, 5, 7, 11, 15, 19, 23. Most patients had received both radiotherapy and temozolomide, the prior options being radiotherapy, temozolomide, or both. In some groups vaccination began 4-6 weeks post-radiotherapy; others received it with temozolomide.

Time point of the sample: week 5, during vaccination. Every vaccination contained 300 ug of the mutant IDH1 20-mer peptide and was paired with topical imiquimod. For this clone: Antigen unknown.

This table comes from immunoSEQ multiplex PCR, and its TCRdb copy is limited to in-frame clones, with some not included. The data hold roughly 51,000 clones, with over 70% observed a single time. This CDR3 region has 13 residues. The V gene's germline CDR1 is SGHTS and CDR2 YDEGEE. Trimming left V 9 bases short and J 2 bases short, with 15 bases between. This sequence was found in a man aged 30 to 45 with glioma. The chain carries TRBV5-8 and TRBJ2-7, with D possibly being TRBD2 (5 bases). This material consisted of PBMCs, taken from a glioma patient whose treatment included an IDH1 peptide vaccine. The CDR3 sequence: CATSPGNPYEQYF. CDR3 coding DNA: TGTGCCACTTCCCCCGGGAACCCCTACGAGCAGTACTTC.